Listed below are T cell receptor beta chains from one sample, sequenced in a study of early stage breast cancer tumors. Profiled with immunoSEQ multiplex PCR; TCRdb holds only in-frame clones, not every one. The table includes tens of thousands of clones, approximately 79% detected once. Sample: blood. These receptors came from a person aged 55 to 69 with breast cancer. CDR3s include the opening cysteine and the closing phenylalanine or tryptophan. Fields, in order: clone size, CDR3 length, D gene, J gene, V gene, CDR3 protein, CDR3 DNA. A D gene is named only where the DNA matches it firmly. The listing skips clone size in some rows; elsewhere it reads once, few, many or a size class.

NA | 15 | TRBD1 | TRBJ2-3 | TRBV5-1 | CASSSDRASTDTQYF | TGCGCCAGCAGCTCGGACAGGGCGAGCACAGATACGCAGTATTTT
NA | 12 | NA | TRBJ1-2 | TRBV6-5 | CASSYSAGGYTF | TGTGCCAGCAGTTACTCCGCGGGGGGCTACACCTTC
few | 15 | TRBD1 | TRBJ1-4 | TRBV4-2 | CASSQERQGDEKLFF | TGTGCCAGCAGCCAAGAACGACAGGGTGATGAAAAACTGTTTTTT
NA | 15 | NA | TRBJ2-5 | TRBV30 | CAWTTTEGYQETQYF | TGTGCCTGGACCACCACGGAGGGGTACCAAGAGACCCAGTACTTC
NA | 16 | NA | TRBJ2-7 | TRBV5-1 | CASTTGTGSKSYEQYF | TGCGCCAGCACGACCGGCACGGGGTCCAAATCCTACGAGCAGTACTTC
NA | 16 | TRBD2 | TRBJ2-5 | TRBV10-3 | CAISESGSGGQETQYF | TGTGCCATCAGTGAGTCGGGGTCGGGGGGCCAAGAGACCCAGTACTTC
NA | 15 | NA | TRBJ2-7 | TRBV27 | CASRPLQLPFYEQYF | TGTGCCAGCAGGCCCCTACAACTCCCTTTCTACGAGCAGTACTTC
NA | 11 | NA | TRBJ2-1 | TRBV20-1 | CSARAYNEQFF | TGCAGTGCTAGAGCCTACAATGAGCAGTTCTTC
NA | 17 | NA | TRBJ2-6 | TRBV5-1 | CASSWSSGASGANVLTF | TGCGCCAGCAGCTGGAGTAGTGGAGCCTCTGGGGCCAACGTCCTGACTTTC
NA | 13 | NA | TRBJ2-5 | TRBV27 | CASSSNTWETQYF | TGTGCCAGCAGTTCTAACACCTGGGAGACCCAGTACTTC
NA | 17 | TRBD2 | TRBJ2-1 | TRBV19 | CASSWGTSGSFAYEQFF | TGTGCCAGTAGTTGGGGGACTAGCGGGAGTTTTGCTTATGAGCAGTTCTTC
NA | 15 | TRBD1 | TRBJ2-7 | TRBV6-5 | CASSYAGQGKNEQYF | TGTGCCAGCAGTTACGCCGGACAGGGGAAGAACGAGCAGTACTTC
NA | 15 | NA | TRBJ2-1 | TRBV10-3 | CAISEGTRIINEQFF | TGTGCCATCAGTGAGGGGACTCGAATCATCAATGAGCAGTTCTTC
NA | 12 | NA | TRBJ2-7 | TRBV30 | CAWTPHTREQYF | TGTGCCTGGACCCCACACACCCGCGAGCAGTACTTC
NA | 15 | TRBD1 | TRBJ1-2 | TRBV10-3 | CAISQGQGGDYGYTF | TGTGCCATCAGTCAGGGGCAGGGGGGTGACTATGGCTACACCTTC
NA | 17 | NA | TRBJ1-3 | TRBV12-2 | CAIRGPATGGRGNTIYF | TGTGCAATCCGCGGGCCTGCGACAGGGGGGAGAGGAAACACCATATATTTT
few | 12 | NA | TRBJ2-3 | TRBV11-2 | CASSSWGNTQYF | TGTGCCAGCAGTTCGTGGGGGAATACGCAGTATTTT
few | 12 | NA | TRBJ1-5 | TRBV30 | CAWGWDNQPQHF | TGTGCCTGGGGTTGGGATAATCAGCCCCAGCATTTT
NA | 14 | NA | TRBJ2-3 | TRBV4-1 | CASKGGSLTDTQYF | TGCGCCAGCAAAGGGGGGTCCCTCACAGATACGCAGTATTTT
NA | 15 | TRBD1 | TRBJ2-3 | TRBV5-8 | CASSLGQGARQDRFF | TGTGCCAGCAGCTTAGGGCAGGGGGCTCGCCAGGACAGATTTTTT
NA | 17 | TRBD1 | TRBJ2-1 | TRBV5-1 | CASSLAGGQGASNEQFF | TGCGCCAGCAGCTTGGCCGGAGGGCAGGGGGCCAGCAATGAGCAGTTCTTC
once | 15 | TRBD1 | TRBJ1-6 | TRBV5-6 | CASSSLTGGSSPLHF | TGTGCCAGCAGCTCACTAACAGGGGGCAGTTCACCCCTCCACTTT
NA | 14 | TRBD1 | TRBJ1-2 | TRBV27 | CASSSLTGTVGYTF | TGTGCCAGCAGTTCGCTTACCGGGACAGTGGGCTACACCTTC
NA | 14 | NA | TRBJ2-2 | TRBV7-2 | CASSLGLNTGELFF | TGTGCCAGCAGCTTAGGTCTTAACACCGGGGAGCTGTTTTTT
NA | 14 | NA | TRBJ2-3 | TRBV11-2 | CASTSDRATDTQYF | TGTGCCAGCACATCAGACAGAGCCACAGATACGCAGTATTTT
once | 14 | TRBD1 | TRBJ1-3 | TRBV30 | CAFGQAGSGNTIYF | TGTGCCTTCGGACAGGCAGGCTCTGGAAACACCATATATTTT
NA | 16 | TRBD2 | TRBJ2-5 | TRBV2 | CASSGTSGGAGETQYF | TGTGCCAGCAGTGGGACTAGCGGGGGGGCCGGGGAGACCCAGTACTTC
NA | 13 | NA | TRBJ1-5 | TRBV6-4 | CASSAEGGQPQHF | TGTGCCAGCAGTGCCGAGGGCGGACAGCCCCAGCATTTT
NA | 14 | NA | TRBJ2-2 | TRBV28 | CASSPQGDTGELFF | TGTGCCAGCAGTCCACAGGGAGACACCGGGGAGCTGTTTTTT
few | 14 | NA | TRBJ1-5 | TRBV6-1 | CASSELVGEQPQHF | TGTGCCAGCAGTGAATTAGTTGGTGAACAGCCCCAGCATTTT
NA | 16 | TRBD2 | TRBJ2-3 | TRBV13 | CASSAGLAASTDTQYF | TGTGCCAGCAGCGCGGGACTAGCGGCTAGCACAGATACGCAGTATTTT
NA | 15 | TRBD1 | TRBJ1-5 | TRBV7-9 | CASSSHGQVGQPQHF | TGTGCCAGCAGCTCCCACGGACAGGTCGGTCAGCCCCAGCATTTT
few | 9 | NA | TRBJ1-2 | TRBV19 | CASSIQLSF | TGTGCCAGTAGTATCCAACTTTCCTTC
NA | 13 | NA | TRBJ2-7 | TRBV6-1 | CASSDPLGPEQYF | TGTGCCAGCAGTGACCCCCTAGGTCCCGAGCAGTACTTC
NA | 17 | NA | TRBJ2-2 | TRBV2 | CASSRQTGRLVSGELFF | TGTGCCAGCAGTAGACAGACAGGCCGTCTAGTGTCCGGGGAGCTGTTTTTT
once | 20 | TRBD2 | TRBJ2-1 | TRBV14 | CASSPPRTSVHGFSYNEQFF | TGTGCCAGCAGCCCTCCTCGGACTAGCGTCCATGGGTTCTCCTACAATGAGCAGTTCTTC
NA | 16 | TRBD1 | TRBJ2-3 | TRBV5-1 | CASSTGQGWVADTQYF | TGCGCCAGCAGCACGGGACAGGGCTGGGTAGCAGATACGCAGTATTTT
NA | 14 | NA | TRBJ1-1 | TRBV11-1 | CASSLRAGNTEAFF | TGTGCCAGCAGCTTACGGGCAGGGAACACTGAAGCTTTCTTT
once | 16 | NA | TRBJ2-2 | TRBV5-4 | CASSLGGTVNTGELFF | TGTGCCAGCAGCTTGGGGGGGACTGTTAACACCGGGGAGCTGTTTTTT
NA | 15 | NA | TRBJ1-4 | TRBV2 | CASSVQGFRFRELFF | TGTGCCAGCAGTGTACAGGGCTTTCGTTTTAGGGAACTGTTTTTT
NA | 15 | TRBD2 | TRBJ2-5 | TRBV9 | CASSPGTSGQETQYF | TGTGCCAGCAGCCCCGGGACTAGCGGACAAGAGACCCAGTACTTC